This T cell receptor beta chain is from a study of shared clonotypes between healthy human individuals. Some clones are missing from TCRdb's copy, which holds only in-frame ones; the method was immunoSEQ multiplex PCR. The sample holds millions of clones, over 90% seen once. Notes on this clone: The sample has other DNA sequences that encode this CDR3 too.

Trimming took off 2 bases at V and 6 bases at J, with 5 bases between the two ends. The CDR3 is 12 residues long. CDR1 is SGHTA, CDR2 FQGNSA, per germline. The V call is TRBV7-2, the J call TRBJ2-1; D call uncertain. The sequencing sample was made of naive CD4+ T cells from PBMCs. The subset was: CD45RA+ positively selected. This receptor was taken from a man between 18 and 29 years old in good health. Some clones in this sample may be carry-over from other donors' samples. Here the CDR3 reads CASSLLANEQFF. DNA for the CDR3: TGTGCCAGCAGCTTACTTGCCAATGAGCAGTTCTTC.